This TCR beta chain was captured by sequencing in a study of response to subunit inactivated influenza vaccine. Study-wide points: Each seasonal influenza vaccination, the authors suggested, recruits few new T cells.

In the case of this clonotype: Its antigen remains unidentified.

Per the germline V gene, CDR1 is SGHAT and CDR2 is FQNNGV. The CDR3 extends over 15 amino acids. Deletions cut 0 bases from V and 5 bases from J, with 10 bases between. One entry per CDR3 protein results from TCRdb running MiXCR on the RT-PCR reads. The sample records 530,000 or so distinct CDR3 sequences, approximately 14% being singletons. The input for sequencing was PBMCs from blood, taken 11 to 12 days after vaccination. V usage is TRBV11-2 and J usage is TRBJ2-2; D is unresolved. The sequence was collected from a man aged 45-65 years who received an inactivated influenza vaccine. Here the CDR3 DNA reads TGTGCCAGCAGCTTAGAAGGTTTGGCGACCGGGGAGCTGTTTTTT. As protein: CASSLEGLATGELFF.